One and the same sample provided the 22 T cell receptor beta chains below, sequenced in a study of human T cells and chemical hapten exposure. Time point: pre-sensitization, week 0. Treatment in this sample: therapeutic diphenylcyclopropenone sensitization with weekly scalp DPC. TCRdb analysed the RACE reads with MiXCR anew, one entry per CDR3 protein. The sample holds tens of thousands of distinct CDR3 sequences, more than 7.5% seen once. This material consisted of whole blood, taken in connection with sensitization to the hapten diphenylcyclopropenone (DPC). The receptors were gathered from a middle-aged man with alopecia areata. Some clones in this sample may be carry-over from other donors' samples.

This clonotype turned up a few times. The chain recombines TRBV12-3 or TRBV12-4 with TRBJ2-7, with a possible D match to TRBD2 (5 bases). This CDR3 contains 14 residues. The ends were cut back, 0 bases at V and 0 bases at J, with 6 bases in the middle. The CDR3 DNA sequence: TGTGCCAGCAGTTTAGCCCGGGACTCCTACGAGCAGTACTTC. This translates into CASSLARDSYEQYF.

This clonotype was found many times. This chain links TRBV27 with TRBJ2-2, with 13 positions matching TRBD2. Per the germline V gene, CDR1 is MNHEY and CDR2 is SMNVEV (reference sequence). V lost 5 bases to trimming and J lost 3 bases; unmatched junction nucleotides: 3. The CDR3 is made up of 16 amino acids. In nucleotides, the CDR3 is TGTGCCAGCAGTATTGGACTAGCGGGAGACACCGGGGAGCTGTTTTTT. As protein: CASSIGLAGDTGELFF.

A remark on this clonotype: A read error may account for a junction end that differs from germline. This chain uses TRBV28 with TRBJ1-6; D gene ambiguous. The CDR3 totals 16 residues. Germline CDR1 MDHEN, CDR2 SYDVKM. In DNA, the CDR3 is TGTGCCAGCAGCTTATATTCCGGGTCTCGTGGATCACCCCTCCACTTT. It is translated as CASSLYSGSRGSPLHF.

This clonotype has just a few counts. In DNA, the CDR3 is TGTGCCAGCAGCCCAGGGACAGCCTATTCACCCCTCCACTTT. It encodes CASSPGTAYSPLHF. The V call is TRBV28, the J call TRBJ1-6, with 7 nucleotides matching TRBD1. This CDR3 spans 14 amino acids. V lost 6 bases to trimming and J lost 8 bases; unmatched junction nucleotides: 7. Germline CDR1 MDHEN, CDR2 SYDVKM. Drawing the rest from reference TRBV28 and TRBJ1-6, the complete variable domain is DVKVTQSSRYLVKRTGEKVFLECVQDMDHENMFWYRQDPGLGLRLIYFSYDVKMKEKGDIPEGYSVSREKKERFSLILESASTNQTSMYLCASSPGTAYSPLHFGNGTRLTVT.

This clonotype has only a few counts. The chain has TRBV12-3 or TRBV12-4 and TRBJ1-1; TRBD1 agrees at 9 bases. The CDR3 contains 15 residues. V gave up 4 bases and J gave up 0 bases; unmatched junction bases: 3. The CDR3 DNA sequence: TGTGCCAGCAGTTGGGACAGGGATATGAACACTGAAGCTTTCTTT. Its translation is CASSWDRDMNTEAFF.

The chain couples TRBV4-3 to TRBJ2-1; TRBD2 matches at 13 bases. CDR1 is LGHNA, CDR2 YSLEER, per germline. The junction had 4 bases not matched to a gene; V was cut back by 4 bases and J by 4 bases. This CDR3 has 16 amino acids. The CDR3 region is CASSRVLAGGYNEQFF. The CDR3, as DNA: TGCGCCAGCAGCCGAGTACTAGCGGGGGGGTACAATGAGCAGTTCTTC.

This clonotype was detected ten times or more. The chain recombines TRBV7-6 with TRBJ2-7, with D perhaps matching TRBD2 (6 bases). The germline gives CDR1 SGHVS, CDR2 FNYEAQ. The CDR3 runs 15 residues. V shed 5 bases and J shed 4 bases, with 18 bases lying between them. The CDR3 reads CASSAGGEVRYEQYF. In DNA, the CDR3 is TGTGCCAGCAGCGCCGGGGGAGAGGTGAGGTACGAGCAGTACTTC.

The V gene is TRBV2, the J gene TRBJ2-7; 7 nucleotides agree with TRBD1. This CDR3 spans 13 amino acids. The V and J ends lost 11 bases and 3 bases, in that order; junction bases with no gene match: 10. Looked up from germline, CDR1 is SNHLY and CDR2 is FYNNEI. The CDR3 DNA reads TGTGCCGGAACTTCCGGGACAGACTACGAGCAGTACTTC. Its protein is CAGTSGTDYEQYF.

Only a few counts were recorded for this clonotype. This chain connects TRBV5-6 to TRBJ2-5, with D possibly TRBD1 on 6 matching bases. Germline V gene data show CDR1 as SGHDT and CDR2 as YYEEEE. Trimming took off 4 bases at V and 1 base at J, with 17 bases between the two ends. This CDR3 is 16 amino acids long. The CDR3, as DNA: TGTGCCAGCAGCCACGGGACACTCGATTCCCAAGAGACCCAGTACTTC. This sequence encodes CASSHGTLDSQETQYF.

This clonotype was recorded a few times. This chain joins TRBV2 and TRBJ1-1, with D uncertain. The CDR3 runs 13 residues. Germline V gene lookup returns CDR1 SNHLY and CDR2 FYNNEI. V lost 6 bases and J 0 bases, leaving 8 bases between the germline ends. CDR3 protein: CASSPSVNTEAFF. The CDR3, as DNA: TGTGCCAGCAGCCCCTCTGTGAACACTGAAGCTTTCTTT.

In its sample, this clonotype was seen many times. The rearrangement uses TRBV18 and TRBJ1-6; no clear D. The CDR3 is made up of 13 amino acids. V gave up 2 bases and J gave up 7 bases, with 6 bases separating them. Germline loops: CDR1 KGHSH, CDR2 LQKENI. The CDR3: CASSPKANSPLHF. CDR3 DNA: TGTGCCAGCTCACCAAAGGCGAATTCACCCCTCCACTTT.

The chain combines TRBV3-1 with TRBJ2-5; the match to TRBD2 covers 8 bases. Unmatched junction bases numbered 7, after V lost 0 bases and J lost 1 base. CDR1 is LGHDT and CDR2 is YNNKEL in the germline V gene (reference sequence). The CDR3 loop spans 17 amino acids. The CDR3 sequence is CASSQEPAGVRQETQYF. The CDR3 DNA sequence: TGTGCCAGCAGCCAAGAACCAGCGGGAGTACGCCAAGAGACCCAGTACTTC.

The chain employs TRBV14 and TRBJ2-7, with TRBD2 identical over 10 bases. CDR3 length: 15 residues. CDR1 and CDR2 from the germline V gene are SGHDN and FVKESK. After removal of 2 bases from V and 6 bases from J, the junction contained 7 bases not matched to a gene. The CDR3 nucleotides read TGTGCCAGCAGCCAAACAACTAGCGGGACGAGCGAGCAGTACTTC. It specifies CASSQTTSGTSEQYF.

CDR3 protein: CASSPRSAANYGYTF. The CDR3 DNA sequence: TGTGCCAGTAGTCCTCGTTCCGCCGCCAACTATGGCTACACCTTC. This chain connects TRBV19 to TRBJ1-2, with D hard to call. V lost 5 bases to trimming and J lost 2 bases, with 15 bases between them. Per the germline V gene, CDR1 is LNHDA and CDR2 is SQIVND (reference sequence). The CDR3 is 15 amino acids.

This clonotype has more than one count but fewer than ten. This chain uses TRBV6-6 with TRBJ2-5, with 8 bases lining up with TRBD2. Unmatched junction bases numbered 4, after V lost 0 bases and J lost 7 bases. The CDR3 covers 14 residues. Germline values: CDR1 MNHNY, CDR2 SVGAGI (reference sequence). DNA of the CDR3: TGTGCCAGCAGTTACTCGGTTCGGGAGGGGACCCAGTACTTC. It encodes CASSYSVREGTQYF.

This clonotype was seen a few times. This chain connects TRBV6-5 to TRBJ2-6, with no clear D. The germline gives CDR1 MNHEY, CDR2 SVGAGI. The CDR3 sequence is 15 residues long. V lost 6 bases and J 0 bases, leaving 9 bases between the germline ends. The CDR3 reads CASRTRSSGANVLTF. CDR3 coding DNA: TGTGCCAGCAGAACCAGAAGCTCTGGGGCCAACGTCCTGACTTTC.

This sequence joins TRBV28 and TRBJ2-7; D remains unclear. Germline CDR1 and CDR2: MDHEN and SYDVKM. The CDR3 runs 15 residues. V dropped 3 bases and J dropped 1 base, with 13 bases sitting between them. Written as DNA, the CDR3 is TGTGCCAGCAGTTTCAAGGCGGCCCTTTCCTACGAGCAGTACTTC. Amino acid sequence: CASSFKAALSYEQYF. Drawing the rest from reference TRBV28 and TRBJ2-7, the complete variable domain is DVKVTQSSRYLVKRTGEKVFLECVQDMDHENMFWYRQDPGLGLRLIYFSYDVKMKEKGDIPEGYSVSREKKERFSLILESASTNQTSMYLCASSFKAALSYEQYFGPGTRLTVT.

This clonotype has ten or more counts. The chain carries TRBV5-6 and TRBJ2-2; D not resolved. The V end lost 2 bases, the J end lost 6 bases, and 11 bases lay between the germline ends. CDR3 size: 14 residues. CDR1 and CDR2 from the germline V gene are SGHDT and YYEEEE. CDR3 DNA sequence: TGTGCCAGCAGCTTTATTAGGGAAGCCGGGGAGCTGTTTTTT. It codes for CASSFIREAGELFF.

This clonotype showed up many times. The chain couples TRBV6-2 or TRBV6-3 to TRBJ2-7; D call uncertain. Germline V lookup: CDR1 MNHEY, CDR2 SVGEGT. V lost 10 bases to trimming and J lost 9 bases, with 10 bases between them. This CDR3 has 9 residues. The CDR3 region is CATPLRQYF. In nucleotides, the CDR3 is TGTGCCACCCCCCTCAGGCAGTACTTC.

This clonotype was found many times. The V call is TRBV14, the J call TRBJ2-7; D is perhaps TRBD2 (5 bases). The germline V gene has CDR1 SGHDN and CDR2 FVKESK. CDR3 length: 13 residues. Trimming took 4 bases from V and 4 from J, leaving 11 bases between them. CDR3 amino acids: CASSLGRGYEQYF. The CDR3 DNA reads as TGTGCCAGCAGCCTCGGTCGGGGTTACGAGCAGTACTTC.

The chain joins TRBV28 to TRBJ1-5; D might be TRBD1 (6 bases). CDR1 MDHEN and CDR2 SYDVKM come from the germline V gene. The V and J ends lost 1 base and 5 bases respectively, with 9 bases between them. The CDR3 consists of 14 residues. The DNA of the CDR3 is TGTGCCAGCAGTTTATCAGGGGCGCATCAGCCCCAGCATTTT. Protein sequence: CASSLSGAHQPQHF. The variable domain in full, with the rest retrieved from reference TRBV28 and TRBJ1-5, is DVKVTQSSRYLVKRTGEKVFLECVQDMDHENMFWYRQDPGLGLRLIYFSYDVKMKEKGDIPEGYSVSREKKERFSLILESASTNQTSMYLCASSLSGAHQPQHFGDGTRLSIL.

The V gene is TRBV7-2, the J gene TRBJ2-7; D assignment may be TRBD1 or TRBD2 (5 bases each). This CDR3 spans 16 amino acids. Trimming cost V 5 bases and J 0 bases, with 17 bases left between them. Germline CDR1 and CDR2: SGHTA and FQGNSA. DNA of the CDR3: TGTGCCAGCAGCCGGACAACCGGGACCGTCTCCTACGAGCAGTACTTC. This sequence encodes CASSRTTGTVSYEQYF.